The source of this T cell receptor beta chain is a study of PD-1 blockade in classical Hodgkin lymphoma. Whole-study findings and limits: It was among complete responders that baseline diversity resembled that of newly diagnosed patients.

Some clones are missing from TCRdb's copy, which holds only in-frame ones; the method was immunoSEQ multiplex PCR. This sample carries 100,000 or so clones, roughly 90% of them seen once, and the ten largest clones take roughly 19%. This clone was recorded at least ten times. Its antigen is as yet unknown. Time point meaning: cycle 4 day 1 (C4D1), after less than 7 weeks of nivolumab. Autologous stem cell transplantation was followed by relapse in every patient, and brentuximab vedotin exposure varied. The material sequenced was peripheral blood mononuclear cells (PBMCs), taken before the fourth cycle of nivolumab. The source of this sequence is a human donor with classical Hodgkin lymphoma.

The CDR3 DNA reads as TGTGCCTGGTCTACAGGGACTGGGGCCAACGTCCTGACTTTC. This sequence encodes CAWSTGTGANVLTF. The genes are TRBV30 and TRBJ2-6; D possibly corresponds to TRBD1 (6 bases). The V gene lost 5 bases and the J gene lost 2 bases, with 10 bases spanning the gap. CDR3 length: 14 amino acids. Germline loops: CDR1 GTSNPN, CDR2 SVGIG (reference sequence).